Listed below are T cell receptor beta chains from one sample, sequenced in a study of cytomegalovirus exposure and HLA in healthy donors. The table came from immunoSEQ multiplex PCR; TCRdb's copy has only in-frame clones and leaves some out. The repertoire holds 140,000 to 150,000 clones, around three quarters seen once, with 10% to 15% in the top ten. Material for sequencing was PBMCs. These receptors came from a man aged 35-49 years in good health and CMV-seropositive. CDR3s include the opening cysteine and the closing phenylalanine or tryptophan. D genes are given only for firm matches. Some rows have no size entry. The others give once, few or many, or a class for an expanded clone.

d_gene | j_gene | v_gene | abundance | CDR3aa | CDR3nt
TRBD1 | TRBJ2-5 | TRBV28 | - | CASSTRRTGIGETQYF | TGTGCCAGCAGTACCCGAAGGACAGGGATTGGTGAGACCCAGTACTTC
TRBD2 | TRBJ2-1 | TRBV7-9 | - | CSSSYTWTSGSDEQFF | TGTTCCAGCAGCTACACTTGGACTAGCGGGAGCGATGAGCAGTTCTTC
- | TRBJ1-2 | TRBV10-3 | few | CASSESGTSYGYTF | TGTGCCAGCAGTGAATCCGGGACATCTTATGGCTACACCTTC
TRBD1 | TRBJ1-1 | TRBV11-1 | once | CASSGGQGFTEAFF | TGTGCGAGCAGTGGTGGACAGGGCTTCACTGAAGCTTTCTTT
- | TRBJ2-7 | TRBV11-2 | - | CASSLGAANPSYEQYF | TGTGCCAGCAGCTTAGGAGCTGCGAACCCCTCTTACGAGCAGTACTTC
- | TRBJ1-1 | TRBV12-5 | - | CASGFGRAEAFF | TGTGCTAGTGGTTTCGGCAGGGCTGAAGCTTTCTTT
- | TRBJ2-1 | TRBV28 | - | CASSLLGGLYNEQFF | TGTGCCAGCAGTTTACTGGGCGGGTTGTACAATGAGCAGTTCTTC
TRBD2 | TRBJ2-2 | TRBV5-4 | - | CASSLGGLAGTTGELFF | TGTGCCAGCAGCTTGGGCGGACTAGCGGGTACAACCGGGGAGCTGTTTTTT
- | TRBJ2-5 | TRBV7-2 | - | CASSLAQEAQYF | TGTGCCAGCAGCTTAGCGCAGGAGGCTCAGTACTTC
- | TRBJ2-7 | TRBV7-9 | - | CASSFGNYEQYF | TGTGCCAGCAGCTTCGGGAACTACGAGCAGTACTTC
TRBD2 | TRBJ2-1 | TRBV6-4 | - | CASAELAGAYNEQFF | TGTGCCAGCGCCGAACTAGCGGGAGCTTACAATGAGCAGTTCTTC
- | TRBJ2-3 | TRBV7-2 | - | CASSLAGRVFTDTQYF | TGTGCCAGCAGCTTAGCTGGCAGGGTATTCACGGATACGCAGTATTTT
TRBD2 | TRBJ2-5 | TRBV5-5 | once | CASSAGLAGLQETQYF | TGTGCCAGCAGCGCGGGACTAGCGGGTCTCCAAGAGACCCAGTACTTC
TRBD1 | TRBJ2-4 | TRBV29-1 | - | CSVEETGLAKNIQYF | TGCAGCGTTGAGGAGACAGGGCTAGCCAAAAACATTCAGTACTTC
- | TRBJ1-2 | TRBV29-1 | - | CSVDGGRNYGYTF | TGCAGCGTTGATGGGGGGAGAAACTATGGCTACACCTTC
- | TRBJ2-1 | TRBV19 | - | CASTSAISYNEQFF | TGTGCCAGTACGAGCGCAATATCCTACAATGAGCAGTTCTTC
TRBD2 | TRBJ2-1 | TRBV5-1 | once | CASSRSGVSYNEQFF | TGCGCCAGCAGCCGTAGCGGGGTCTCCTACAATGAGCAGTTCTTC
TRBD1 | TRBJ2-2 | TRBV18 | - | CASSPGQEMGELFF | TGTGCCAGCTCACCGGGACAGGAGATGGGGGAGCTGTTTTTT
- | TRBJ2-6 | TRBV19 | - | CASRYSGANVLTF | TGTGCCAGTAGGTACTCTGGGGCCAACGTCCTGACTTTC
TRBD2 | TRBJ2-1 | TRBV29-1 | few | CSVEGDYYNEQFF | TGCAGCGTTGAAGGGGACTACTACAATGAGCAGTTCTTC
TRBD1 | TRBJ1-2 | TRBV6-6 | - | CASSMGTGNYGYTF | TGTGCCAGCAGTATGGGGACAGGGAACTATGGCTACACCTTC
TRBD2 | TRBJ2-3 | TRBV10-3 | few | CAISETSGSADTQYF | TGTGCCATCAGCGAGACTAGCGGGAGCGCAGATACGCAGTATTTT
- | TRBJ2-7 | TRBV28 | - | CASISQGPTLEQYF | TGTGCCAGCATCTCGCAGGGGCCCACTCTAGAGCAGTACTTC
TRBD2 | TRBJ2-1 | TRBV19 | once | CASRKSGSSYNEQFF | TGTGCCAGTAGGAAGAGCGGGAGCTCCTACAATGAGCAGTTCTTC
TRBD2 | TRBJ2-1 | TRBV5-1 | - | CASSLSAGALNEQFF | TGCGCCAGCAGCTTGAGCGCGGGAGCACTTAATGAGCAGTTCTTC
- | TRBJ2-7 | TRBV5-1 | once | CASSLTALTYEQYF | TGCGCCAGCAGCTTAACTGCTCTCACCTACGAGCAGTACTTC
TRBD2 | TRBJ2-3 | TRBV5-6 | - | CASSRTSPPQYF | TGTGCCAGCAGCCGGACTAGCCCACCACAGTATTTT
TRBD1 | TRBJ2-5 | TRBV5-6 | once | CASSRTGYGEETQYF | TGTGCCAGCAGCCGGACAGGGTATGGGGAAGAGACCCAGTACTTC
TRBD2 | TRBJ2-1 | TRBV18 | - | CASSPLLTSASSYNEQFF | TGTGCCAGCTCACCACTCTTGACTAGCGCGAGCTCCTACAATGAGCAGTTCTTC